The source of this T cell receptor beta chain is a study of shared clonotypes between healthy human individuals (dated by TCRdb to 2020 to 2022). As for the study more broadly: Three men and a couple of women, aged 18 to 49 years, made up the cohort. Each donor's leukapheresis produced roughly between roughly 0.85 and 10 billion PBMCs. To estimate repertoire size and how much clonotypes are shared between individuals, the study performed deep sequencing of blood TCR repertoires from roughly five healthy adults. To increase sequencing depth and limit assay-specific biases, TCR repertoire library preparation and sequencing were carried out by different laboratories using diverse techniques. For each donor, three plates each were used for CD4 naive and CD4 memory, two plates were used for CD8 naive, and one plate was used for CD8 memory.

General study outcomes and caveats: Only blood was sampled, and tissue TCR repertoires likely differ from those in blood. Clonotypes shared by all four sorted-subset donors showed higher generation probabilities than non-shared clonotypes. Incomplete sequencing was indicated by rarefaction of sorted-subset datasets, despite the large sequencing depth. Sharing across four donors was observed for around 5% of naive CD4, 3% to 4% of naive CD8, over 2% of memory CD4, and roughly 0.4% of memory CD8 clonotypes. The genetic and exposure-history diversity represented was limited by the small number of donors. Naive subsets generally had larger estimated clonotype richness than memory subsets did. Based on pairwise subsampling, the degree of clonotype sharing among donors was expected to be affected by sequencing depth.

Donors were healthy HIV-negative adults with no recently reported acute infections or vaccinations. Every donor was a Caucasian adult living in Nashville, Tennessee, USA. CD4+ T cells were enriched through magnetic negative selection, after which naive cells were positively selected on CD45RA and the remaining negative fraction served as the memory subset. Blood was collected by leukapheresis, and PBMCs were isolated by Ficoll-Histopaque density gradient centrifugation and then cryopreserved in liquid nitrogen vapor phase. Purity and quantity of every magnetically sorted T cell population were checked by analytical flow cytometry. From each sorted fraction, genomic DNA was isolated and quantified by UV absorbance on a Nanodrop 2000c. On this clone: Its target antigen remains unknown. Base qualities are not provided; no much larger clone lies one nucleotide away.

The CDR3 runs 17 amino acids, cysteine and phenylalanine included. Just CDR3 DNA is preserved here, 51 bases in frame from base 1. The germline ends are 27 bases apart after V is trimmed by 9 bases and J by 6 bases. The germline V gene (reference sequence) yields SGHNT for CDR1 and YYREEE for CDR2. Using the deep immunoSEQ assay, TCR CDR3 regions were amplified from genomic DNA by multiplex PCR. Genomic DNA extracted from each cell subset was distributed evenly over all wells of several immunoSEQ 96-well plates, and each plate served as one replicate. Each replicate PCR for sorted subsets received roughly 0.2 ug genomic DNA, equal to tens of thousands of T cell genomes. Purified libraries were quantified with a Qubit 3.0 fluorometer, sized on a Bioanalyzer 2100, and re-quantified with the KAPA Library Quantification kit. Every immunoSEQ 96-well plate was sequenced on a separate single-read 150-cycle Illumina NextSeq 550 flow cell. The original methods were these. Because only junctional sequences without quality scores were contained in the immunoSEQ output, filtering matching that applied to full-length reads could not be performed. Sequences were annotated with PyIR, a Python wrapper for IgBLAST v1.9, using IMGT germline references to assign V/J genes and CDR3. Any read was removed if the V/J assignment was weak (E-value above 1e-6), the CDR3 was missing, or the read contained stop codons, out-of-frame junctions, or ambiguous translated residues. V3J clonotypes were defined by identical inferred V gene, J gene, and CDR3 amino acid sequence. To compute the percentage overlap between repertoires, the number of shared unique clonotypes was divided by the size of the smaller repertoire. Three approaches were used to assess repertoire richness: RTK rarefaction, the Chao1 estimator, and Recon v2.1 estimates of unobserved clonotypes. OLGA was used to compute generation probabilities for all TCRbeta clonotypes that the gDNA method yielded from a few donors. What TCRdb holds here is the immuneACCESS table cut down to in-frame rearrangements. Part of the clones is not present; checked against another copy, under half of the missing clones reflect an unresolved V gene, and the others are unexplained. The DNA gave D and trimming, while V, J and clone size come from that table. Recorded for this sample are more than 850,000 clones; around 78% of them occurred a single time. The top ten clones comprise about 0.52% of the sample.

Sequencing was carried out using memory CD4+ T cells from PBMCs. The label giving this sample's cell subset or site can be read as: CD45RA-negative fraction. This TCR was sampled from a young man in good health. Some clones in this sample may be carry-over from other donors' samples. The chain is encoded by TRBV5-4 joined to TRBJ2-2; the D region possibly corresponds to TRBD2 (6 bases align). This receptor carries the CDR3 CANSLGLTGPSAGELFF. The bases read TGTGCCAACAGTCTTGGACTAACAGGTCCGAGTGCCGGGGAGCTGTTTTTT.